What follows are 5 T cell receptor beta chains derived from one specimen sequenced in a study of blood T cell repertoires in COVID-19. This table comes from immunoSEQ multiplex PCR, and its TCRdb copy is limited to in-frame clones, with some not included. Of about 110,000 clones in the sample, 70% to 90% are singletons; the top ten hold 4% to 5.5%. Sequencing used peripheral blood. These TCRs come from a human donor in a cohort sampled during active COVID-19.

The V and J genes are TRBV6-5 and TRBJ1-1; a weak D match, TRBD1 (5 bases). Trimming removed 6 bases from V and 8 bases from J, with 19 bases in between. Germline V CDR1 and CDR2: MNHEY, SVGAGI. The CDR3 totals 14 residues. As DNA, the CDR3 is TGTGCCAGCAGCAGTCGGGGGTCGCAGCGGGAAGCTTTCTTT. Translation: CASSSRGSQREAFF.

This chain joins TRBV6-1 and TRBJ1-5; no definite D call. Germline CDR1 MNHNS, CDR2 SASEGT. Between the trimmed V and J ends, which lost 1 base and 3 bases, there was a span of 10 bases. The CDR3 contains 15 residues. CDR3 loop: CASSEGVLNNQPQHF. CDR3 in DNA: TGTGCCAGCAGTGAAGGTGTACTGAACAATCAGCCCCAGCATTTT.

This chain joins TRBV30 and TRBJ2-3; TRBD2 aligns across 12 bases. With V trimmed by 0 bases and J by 6 bases, 13 bases remained unmatched. Germline V CDR1 and CDR2: GTSNPN, SVGIG (reference sequence). The CDR3 has 18 residues. CDR3 in amino acids: CAWSVSLSSGGAGDTQYF. Here the CDR3 DNA reads TGTGCCTGGAGTGTTAGTCTCTCTAGCGGGGGGGCCGGGGATACGCAGTATTTT.

This chain joins TRBV7-9 and TRBJ2-1, with TRBD2 matching over 9 bases. Germline lookup yields CDR1 SEHNR and CDR2 FQNEAQ (reference sequence). The CDR3 is made up of 18 amino acids. V shed 1 base and J 4 bases; nucleotides not matched to a gene: 11. CDR3 coding DNA: TGTGCCAGCAGCTTAGATGGCGGGGGGGCCCACTTATACAATGAGCAGTTCTTC. Its translation: CASSLDGGGAHLYNEQFF. The full variable domain, with the rest looked up from reference TRBV7-9 and TRBJ2-1, is DTGVSQNPRHKITKRGQNVTFRCDPISEHNRLYWYRQTLGQGPEFLTYFQNEAQLEKSRLLSDRFSAERPKGSFSTLEIQRTEQGDSAMYLCASSLDGGGAHLYNEQFFGPGTRLTVL.

This clone was observed once. Written as DNA, the CDR3 is TGTGCCAGCAGCGTAGCTGGACTAGGGGCATACAATGAGCAGTTCTTC. Translation: CASSVAGLGAYNEQFF. V gene TRBV9 combines with J gene TRBJ2-1; TRBD2 matches at 7 bases. Trimming took 0 bases from V and 4 from J; bases not matched to a gene: 7. Germline V lookup: CDR1 SGDLS, CDR2 YYNGEE. The CDR3 covers 16 residues.